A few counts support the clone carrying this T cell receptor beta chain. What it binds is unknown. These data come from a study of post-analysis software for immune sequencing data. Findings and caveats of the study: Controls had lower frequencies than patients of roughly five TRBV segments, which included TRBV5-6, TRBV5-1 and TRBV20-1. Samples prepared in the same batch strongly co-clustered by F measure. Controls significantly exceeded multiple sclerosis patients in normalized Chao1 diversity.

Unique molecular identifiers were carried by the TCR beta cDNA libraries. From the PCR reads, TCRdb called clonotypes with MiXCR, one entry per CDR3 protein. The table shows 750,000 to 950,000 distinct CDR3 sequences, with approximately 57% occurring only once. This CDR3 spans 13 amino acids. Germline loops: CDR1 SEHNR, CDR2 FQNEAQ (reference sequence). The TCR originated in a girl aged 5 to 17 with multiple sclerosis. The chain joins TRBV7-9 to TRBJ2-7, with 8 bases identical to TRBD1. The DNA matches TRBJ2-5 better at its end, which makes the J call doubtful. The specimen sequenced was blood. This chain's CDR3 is CATRGQVKETQYF. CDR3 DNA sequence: TGTGCCACCCGGGGACAGGTGAAAGAGACCCAGTACTTC.